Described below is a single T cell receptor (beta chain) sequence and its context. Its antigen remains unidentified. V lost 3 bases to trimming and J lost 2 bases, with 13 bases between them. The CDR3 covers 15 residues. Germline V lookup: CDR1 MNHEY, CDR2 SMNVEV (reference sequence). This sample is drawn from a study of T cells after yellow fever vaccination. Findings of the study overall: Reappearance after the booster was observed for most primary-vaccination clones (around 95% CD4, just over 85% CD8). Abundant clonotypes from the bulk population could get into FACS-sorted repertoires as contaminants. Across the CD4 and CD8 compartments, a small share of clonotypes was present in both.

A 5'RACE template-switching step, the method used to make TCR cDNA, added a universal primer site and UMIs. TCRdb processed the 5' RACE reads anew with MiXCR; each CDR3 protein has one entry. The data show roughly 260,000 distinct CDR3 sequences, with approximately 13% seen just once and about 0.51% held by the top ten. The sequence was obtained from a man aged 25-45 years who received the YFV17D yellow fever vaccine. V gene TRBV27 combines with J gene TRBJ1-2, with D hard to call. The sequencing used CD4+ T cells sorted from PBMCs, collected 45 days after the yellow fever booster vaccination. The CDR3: CASSLGGSRNYGYTF. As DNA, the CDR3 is TGTGCCAGCAGTTTGGGCGGCTCAAGGAACTATGGCTACACCTTC.